Each of the 8 T cell receptor beta chains below was sequenced from the same sample in a study of blood T cell repertoires in COVID-19 (dated by TCRdb to 2019 to 2021). The library was generated by the immunoSEQ multiplex PCR assay. Imported from immuneACCESS, the table was reduced by TCRdb to in-frame sequences with V and J called. These copies leave out some clones; in studies compared against another copy, an unresolved V gene accounts for under half, and the cause of the remainder is not known. In this sample the table shows tens of thousands of clones, about 73% of which occur a single time. In total, the top ten clones hold about 40% of the sample. The sequenced sample was peripheral blood. The receptors shown here come from a woman in her sixties or seventies with acute or convalescent COVID-19.

The chain employs TRBV7-9 and TRBJ2-3; 9 positions agree with TRBD1. The V and J ends lost 5 bases and 1 base, in that order; junction bases with no gene match: 4. The CDR3 has 15 amino acids. Germline V gene data show CDR1 as SEHNR and CDR2 as FQNEAQ (reference sequence). The CDR3 sequence: CASSPQGAGTDTQYF. The CDR3 region has the DNA TGTGCCAGCAGCCCACAGGGGGCCGGCACAGATACGCAGTATTTT.

This chain links TRBV5-4 with TRBJ1-1; D call uncertain. Germline V gene lookup returns CDR1 SGHNT and CDR2 YYREEE (reference sequence). The CDR3 is 13 residues long. The ends were cut back, 0 bases at V and 1 base at J, with 4 bases in the middle. The CDR3: CASSLVSNTEAFF. CDR3 in DNA: TGTGCCAGCAGCTTGGTATCGAACACTGAAGCTTTCTTT.

As DNA, the CDR3 is TGTGCCAGCAGCCGCACGGGGGGGCTAGGAGGAGAGACCCAGTACTTC. The encoded protein is CASSRTGGLGGETQYF. V gene TRBV5-4 combines with J gene TRBJ2-5, with TRBD2 matching 8 bases. Germline V gene data show CDR1 as SGHNT and CDR2 as YYREEE (reference sequence). The junction had 12 bases not matched to a gene; V was cut back by 4 bases and J by 4 bases. This CDR3 comprises 16 residues.

This rearrangement joins TRBV11-2 to TRBJ2-7; TRBD1 agrees at 9 bases. Trimming cost V 6 bases and J 2 bases; bases outside gene matches: 8. The germline V gene encodes CDR1 SGHAT and CDR2 FQNNGV. The length of the CDR3 is 15 residues. CDR3 nucleotide sequence: TGTGCCAGCAGTCAGCCGGGGACAGGGACCTACGAGCAGTACTTC. This encodes CASSQPGTGTYEQYF.

V gene TRBV28 combines with J gene TRBJ1-5; possibly TRBD1 for D (5 bases). Germline V gene data show CDR1 as MDHEN and CDR2 as SYDVKM. The ends were cut back, 6 bases at V and 2 bases at J, with 17 bases in the middle. The CDR3 covers 16 residues. CDR3 residues: CASRPLQDPRNQPQHF. CDR3 nucleotides: TGTGCCAGCAGGCCCCTACAGGATCCCCGCAATCAGCCCCAGCATTTT.

Concerning this clone: One end of the junction varies from germline; a read error may be responsible. This chain connects TRBV6-1 to TRBJ1-1; 10 bases map to TRBD1. This CDR3 spans 16 amino acids. Germline CDR1 MNHNS, CDR2 SASEGT. CDR3 loop: CASRDHRQGAYTEAFF. The CDR3, as DNA: TGTGCCAGCCGTGATCACCGACAGGGGGCTTACACTGAAGCTTTCTTT.

The chain combines TRBV6-1 with TRBJ1-1; weak D call: TRBD1 (5 bases). The CDR3 totals 15 residues. V shed 3 bases and J shed 0 bases, with 11 bases lying between them. CDR1 is MNHNS and CDR2 is SASEGT in the germline V gene. This CDR3 reads CASSDRRTLNTEAFF. CDR3 sequence (DNA): TGTGCCAGCAGTGACCGGCGGACATTGAACACTGAAGCTTTCTTT.

This chain uses TRBV11-2 with TRBJ2-1; 10 bases line up with TRBD2. Losses at the gene ends were 1 base for V and 9 bases for J; bases not matched to a gene: 3. This CDR3 region has 14 residues. In germline, CDR1 is SGHAT, CDR2 FQNNGV. The CDR3, as DNA: TGTGCCAGCAGCTTAGCCCTAGCGGGAGCTGAGCAGTTCTTC. Translation: CASSLALAGAEQFF. The whole variable domain, filled in from reference TRBV11-2 and TRBJ2-1, reads EAGVAQSPRYKIIEKRQSVAFWCNPISGHATLYWYQQILGQGPKLLIQFQNNGVVDDSQLPKDRFSAERLKGVDSTLKIQPAKLEDSAVYLCASSLALAGAEQFFGPGTRLTVL.